Below, 12 T cell receptor beta chains from the same sample are listed, as sequenced in a study of T cells expressing NK-cell markers. TCRdb re-called the 5' RACE reads, yielding one record per CDR3 amino acid sequence without DNA. Seen in this sample are 500,000 to 600,000 distinct CDR3 sequences; the ten most common clones hold approximately 3.6%. Specimen: blood T cells: a sorted CD56 or NKG2C T cell subset, CD4+ or CD8+ T cells, or bulk PBMC T cells (not recorded which). All receptors come from a man aged 18 to 35 in good health.

The rearrangement links TRBV5-1 to TRBJ2-1. The CDR3 runs 13 residues. In germline, CDR1 is SGHRS, CDR2 YFSETQ. The CDR3 reads CASSLAENSEQFF.

The V gene is TRBV7-9, the J gene TRBJ2-1; the D call of TRBD1 rests on TCRdb alone, since no DNA is present to check it. The CDR3 loop spans 15 amino acids. Germline values: CDR1 SEHNR, CDR2 FQNEAQ (reference sequence). The CDR3 loop reads CASSPREVTGNEQFF. Supplemented by reference TRBV7-9 and TRBJ2-1, the full variable domain reads DTGVSQNPRHKITKRGQNVTFRCDPISEHNRLYWYRQTLGQGPEFLTYFQNEAQLEKSRLLSDRFSAERPKGSFSTLEIQRTEQGDSAMYLCASSPREVTGNEQFFGPGTRLTVL.

The chain joins TRBV5-1 to TRBJ2-1; TCRdb's D call, TRBD2, is unchecked because there is no DNA. The CDR3 is 15 amino acids. Germline V gene lookup returns CDR1 SGHRS and CDR2 YFSETQ. The CDR3 sequence is CASSLERTSINEQFF.

CDR3 in amino acids: CSVDGGVGQETQYF. The chain employs TRBV29-1 and TRBJ2-5; TCRdb proposes TRBD1, but this gene call is untestable without DNA. From germline, CDR1 is SQVTM and CDR2 ANQGSEA. The CDR3 loop spans 14 amino acids.

The rearrangement uses TRBV25-1 and TRBJ2-3; TCRdb designates TRBD2, a call that cannot be tested without DNA. CDR1 is MGHDK and CDR2 is SYGVNS in the germline V gene. The CDR3 runs to 14 residues. CDR3 loop: CASRTSGGADTQYF. The variable domain in full, completed from reference TRBV25-1 and TRBJ2-3, reads EADIYQTPRYLVIGTGKKITLECSQTMGHDKMYWYQQDPGMELHLIHYSYGVNSTEKGDLSSESTVSRIRTEHFPLTLESARPSHTSQYLCASRTSGGADTQYFGPGTRLTVL.

This chain's CDR3 is CASSRGQGQETQYF. The chain combines TRBV11-2 with TRBJ2-5; TCRdb names TRBD1, which stays unverified in the absence of DNA. The germline CDR1 and CDR2 sequences are SGHAT and FQNNGV. The CDR3 loop spans 14 amino acids.

This chain links TRBV5-1 with TRBJ2-1; TCRdb's assignment of TRBD1 cannot be checked, as there is no DNA. The CDR3 is 15 amino acids. Per germline, CDR1 SGHRS and CDR2 YFSETQ. CDR3 amino acids: CASSLDPGLNNEQFF.

The CDR3 spells CASTPTSQETQYF. This rearrangement joins TRBV11-3 to TRBJ2-5; absent DNA, TCRdb's TRBD2 call cannot be checked. Germline assignment: CDR1 SGHNT and CDR2 YENEEA. The CDR3 runs to 13 residues.

The chain is built from TRBV9 and TRBJ2-2; TCRdb reports TRBD2, a call that lacks DNA to check it against. Germline CDR1 is SGDLS and CDR2 is YYNGEE. The CDR3 spans 15 residues. CDR3 amino acids: CASSAGGSYTGELFF.

The gene calls are TRBV15 and TRBJ1-1; TCRdb indicates TRBD1, and absent DNA this call remains unverified. Per germline, CDR1 LNHNV and CDR2 YYDKDF (reference sequence). The CDR3 loop spans 14 amino acids. CDR3 in amino acids: CATSIRGLGTEAFF.

The rearrangement uses TRBV4-3 and TRBJ2-3; TCRdb proposes TRBD1, but this gene call is untestable without DNA. The CDR3 covers 15 residues. From germline, CDR1 is LGHNA and CDR2 YSLEER. The CDR3 protein is CASSPGEGGGDTQYF.

This chain joins TRBV12-3 or TRBV12-4 and TRBJ1-2; the D gene TCRdb calls, TRBD1, cannot be checked with no DNA. CDR3 length: 15 amino acids. The CDR3 sequence: CASSNPRTGNYGYTF.